This T cell receptor beta chain was captured by sequencing in a study of T cell repertoires in cytomegalovirus infection. Background on the study: Both CMV infection and a matching HLA type were indicated by public TCR beta signatures.

Via MiXCR, TCRdb re-called the reads, giving one row per CDR3 protein. The sample has about 220,000 distinct CDR3 sequences, 30% to 45% seen once. This clonotype showed up just a few times. Its antigen is as yet unknown. CDR1 is SEHNR and CDR2 is FQNEAQ in the germline V gene (reference sequence). The CDR3 has 15 amino acids. The V segment lost 4 bases and the J segment 2 bases; nucleotides outside the gene matches: 7. Study-wide findings and caveats: HLA-C-restricted CMV clonotypes gave the most frequent clonotype in two of eight donors. Accumulated public TCR beta family frequency recognized individuals carrying CMV together with the relevant HLA.

The chain joins TRBV7-9 to TRBJ1-2; 7 bases map to TRBD1. The receptor was isolated from a human donor in good health (CMV status not recorded). Some clones in this sample may be carry-over from other donors' samples. The starting material was CD8+ T cells from cultured PBMCs, obtained from culture after CMV antigen stimulation. CDR3 sequence: CASSWGQLPNYGYTF. The CDR3 coding sequence is TGTGCCAGCAGCTGGGGACAGCTCCCCAACTATGGCTACACCTTC.